The entry below gives a single T cell receptor (beta chain) sequence along with its context. This clonotype was found many times. Its cognate antigen has yet to be identified. Per-base qualities were not stored, and no clone one base away is much larger. Graves' hyperthyroidism was defined as stable when no progression to ophthalmopathy occurred over 18 months of follow-up. The hyperthyroidism patients were between 18 and 65 years old and newly diagnosed, with a disease duration of less than 2 months. Any patient with an uncontrolled infection, another autoimmune disease, pregnancy or lactation was excluded. Diagnoses relied on clinical symptoms, serum thyroxine and TRAb, thyroid ultrasound and orbital computed tomography. PBMCs were separated from approximately 10 ml of fresh peripheral blood using Ficoll-Paque density gradient centrifugation. Total RNA was extracted with Trizol reagent, and quality was checked on an Agilent 2100 Bioanalyzer.

The entry originates in a study of T cells in Graves' hyperthyroidism and ophthalmopathy (dated by TCRdb to between 2018 and 2021). About the full investigation: Peripheral blood was collected at initial diagnosis, before any treatment. TCR V-J signatures able to tell the groups apart were searched for in a discovery cohort of approximately 95 patients, of whom more than 40 had Graves' ophthalmopathy and around 56 had stable Graves' hyperthyroidism. Prospective prediction of ophthalmopathy was tested in an independent validation cohort consisting of fewer than 20 hyperthyroidism patients and some 15 patients who later progressed to ophthalmopathy. The 100 discovery patients were randomly split 7:3 into training and test sets. In more than five Graves' hyperthyroidism patients, the study also compared T-cell repertoires from thyroid tissue with T-cell repertoires from blood. After blood sampling, hyperthyroidism patients were treated with methimazole at a starting dose of 30 mg daily, and ophthalmopathy patients were treated with high-dose intravenous methylprednisolone. The paper reports TCR Vbeta CDR3 sequencing of approximately 130 peripheral blood samples: over 40 ophthalmopathy, under 85 hyperthyroidism and around 17 progressor patients. General conclusions and limits of the study: Blood samples also contained most of the expanded thyroid clonotypes (frequency above 0.001), which suggests that blood repertoires may reflect thyroid immune responses. No statistical method was used to fix the sample size in advance, and group allocation was not hidden from the investigators. During validation, the model predicted progression to ophthalmopathy a median of roughly six months ahead of onset, with just under 71% sensitivity and roughly 75% specificity. A model built on a 13 V-J signature distinguished ophthalmopathy from stable hyperthyroidism, reaching about 89% sensitivity and about 81% specificity in cross-validation and 80%/75% in testing.

TCR beta CDR3 regions were amplified from RNA transcripts. The TCR CDR3 was subjected to a first round of RT-PCR using the HTBI primer set and the Qiagen OneStep RT-PCR kit. A second multiplex PCR round built the libraries, followed by size selection and purification. Sequencing of the libraries was done on an Illumina HiSeq2000 using paired-end 100 bp reads. In the authors' own workflow: SOAPnuke was used to process the raw data, throwing out any read that contained adapters or uncalled bases, had a mean Phred below 15, or lacked an exact constant-primer or identifier match. High-quality paired reads were merged with COPE v1.2.5, and unique nucleotide sequences were defined as clonotypes. MiTCR v1.1 was used to align the clonotypes against IMGT TRBV, TRBD and TRBJ reference segments. Analysis was restricted to V-J combinations with a frequency above 0.0001, which covered 98% to 99.2% of repertoires. The TCS score was defined as F50 (clonal expansion) divided by E x V (chaos), with BLOSUM62-based TCRdist calculated between CDR3 peptides within each V-J. Welch's t-statistics and random forest reduced several hundred V-J features to 10 to 15, which were used in a naive Bayes classifier (R e1071). TCRdb took the public reads, trimmed them with fastp at Q25, ran MiXCR for clone calling and kept in-frame beta chains. Each CDR3 protein gets just one entry, which takes the most common genes and DNA from the rows behind it. TCRdb, rather than the study authors, made the V and J calls. For this sample the table gives 400,000 to 500,000 distinct CDR3 sequences, of which roughly 14% were detected only once. The ten most abundant clones make up 15% to 20% of the sample.

V is clipped by 6 bases and J by 3 bases, and the sequence between their germline boundaries is 11 bases long. Measured from the cysteine to the phenylalanine, the CDR3 is 14 residues long. Left in the record is the CDR3 DNA by itself, 42 bases read in frame from the first base. As encoded in the germline V gene, CDR1 is SNHLY while CDR2 is FYNNEI. The sequence derives from a woman aged 18-35 years with Graves' hyperthyroidism. What was sequenced was blood. The sequence links TRBV2 to TRBJ1-4; the D gene assignment is ambiguous. The base sequence is TGTGCCAGCAGCCCCCGAAGGGCTAATGAAAAACTGTTTTTT. Its protein reads: CASSPRRANEKLFF.